The rows below give T cell receptor beta chains drawn from one sample of a study of graft-versus-host responses after intestinal transplantation. The assay was immunoSEQ multiplex PCR, and TCRdb's table has in-frame clones only and misses some. The table includes approximately 100,000 clones, 86% detected once. This specimen consisted of PBMCs, obtained 255 days after intestinal transplant. The receptors originated from a human patient who received an intestinal transplant, so some T cells may come from the graft donor. Each CDR3 is given with its conserved first and last residue. Each record gives: CDR3 length, clone size, J gene, V gene, D gene, CDR3 DNA, CDR3 protein. D genes are given only for firm matches. Not every row has a clone size; where given, it reads once, few, many or a size class.

cdr3_length: 17; clone_size: once; j_call: TRBJ2-1; v_call: TRBV7-3; d_call: NA; cdr3_nt: TGTGCCAGCAGCTTCCTTGGACAGTTCGGCGGGGGCAATGAGCAGTTCTTC; cdr3_aa: CASSFLGQFGGGNEQFF
cdr3_length: 16; clone_size: NA; j_call: TRBJ2-7; v_call: TRBV5-4; d_call: TRBD2; cdr3_nt: TGTGCCAGCAGCCGAAGTCTAGCGGGAGTCTCCTACGAGCAGTACTTC; cdr3_aa: CASSRSLAGVSYEQYF
cdr3_length: 14; clone_size: NA; j_call: TRBJ1-1; v_call: TRBV30; d_call: NA; cdr3_nt: TGTGCCTGGCACATTCGAGGGTTGAACACTGAAGCTTTCTTT; cdr3_aa: CAWHIRGLNTEAFF
cdr3_length: 16; clone_size: NA; j_call: TRBJ2-2; v_call: TRBV7-9; d_call: NA; cdr3_nt: TGTGCCAGCAGCCCTGGGGGAAAGGCGTACACCGGGGAGCTGTTTTTT; cdr3_aa: CASSPGGKAYTGELFF
cdr3_length: 14; clone_size: NA; j_call: TRBJ1-2; v_call: TRBV6-1; d_call: NA; cdr3_nt: TGTGCCAGCAGACGCCGGGGGGCCCCCTATGGCTACACCTTC; cdr3_aa: CASRRRGAPYGYTF
cdr3_length: 14; clone_size: NA; j_call: TRBJ1-1; v_call: TRBV7-7; d_call: NA; cdr3_nt: TGTGCTAGCAGCTTAGTTGGGTTAAACACTGAAGCTTTCTTT; cdr3_aa: CASSLVGLNTEAFF
cdr3_length: 14; clone_size: NA; j_call: TRBJ2-1; v_call: TRBV2; d_call: TRBD1; cdr3_nt: TGTGCCAGCAGTGCCGGGACAGGGATGAATGAGCAGTTCTTC; cdr3_aa: CASSAGTGMNEQFF
cdr3_length: 17; clone_size: NA; j_call: TRBJ1-2; v_call: TRBV5-6; d_call: NA; cdr3_nt: TGTGCCAGCACCTATGGTGCACGGATAAGGACTAACTATGGCTACACCTTC; cdr3_aa: CASTYGARIRTNYGYTF
cdr3_length: 14; clone_size: NA; j_call: TRBJ1-2; v_call: TRBV7-2; d_call: NA; cdr3_nt: TGTGCCAGCAGCCAAGAAGGGGTGGGGTATGGCTACACCTTC; cdr3_aa: CASSQEGVGYGYTF
cdr3_length: 11; clone_size: once; j_call: TRBJ2-5; v_call: TRBV5-4; d_call: NA; cdr3_nt: TGTGCCAGCAGCTTGCAAGAGACCCAGTACTTC; cdr3_aa: CASSLQETQYF
cdr3_length: 13; clone_size: few; j_call: TRBJ2-7; v_call: TRBV2; d_call: NA; cdr3_nt: TGTGCCAGCAGTCCCGGAGGGTACTACGAGCAGTACTTC; cdr3_aa: CASSPGGYYEQYF
cdr3_length: 11; clone_size: NA; j_call: TRBJ2-5; v_call: TRBV28; d_call: NA; cdr3_nt: TGTGCCAGCACCATGTCCGAGACCCAGTACTTC; cdr3_aa: CASTMSETQYF
cdr3_length: 15; clone_size: NA; j_call: TRBJ2-1; v_call: TRBV11-2; d_call: NA; cdr3_nt: TGTGCCAGCAGCTTAGAAGGGGGGGAGTACAATGAGCAGTTCTTC; cdr3_aa: CASSLEGGEYNEQFF
cdr3_length: 15; clone_size: once; j_call: TRBJ1-5; v_call: TRBV19; d_call: NA; cdr3_nt: TGTGCCAGTAGTAGGGGGACGGTGAGCAATCAGCCCCAGCATTTT; cdr3_aa: CASSRGTVSNQPQHF
cdr3_length: 14; clone_size: NA; j_call: TRBJ1-1; v_call: TRBV11-2; d_call: NA; cdr3_nt: TGTGCCAGCAGCTTTGCCGGGCGGGTCACTGAAGCTTTCTTT; cdr3_aa: CASSFAGRVTEAFF
cdr3_length: 15; clone_size: NA; j_call: TRBJ2-3; v_call: TRBV6-6; d_call: NA; cdr3_nt: TGTGCCAGCAGCCCGACTTCGCAACGCACAGATACGCAGTATTTT; cdr3_aa: CASSPTSQRTDTQYF
cdr3_length: 13; clone_size: NA; j_call: TRBJ1-1; v_call: TRBV29-1; d_call: TRBD1; cdr3_nt: TGCAGCGTTAGTACAGGGGACCACACTGAAGCTTTCTTT; cdr3_aa: CSVSTGDHTEAFF
cdr3_length: 15; clone_size: NA; j_call: TRBJ2-1; v_call: TRBV5-6; d_call: NA; cdr3_nt: TGTGCCAGCAGTTTAGAACGGGGCTCCTACAATGAGCAGTTCTTC; cdr3_aa: CASSLERGSYNEQFF
cdr3_length: 16; clone_size: NA; j_call: TRBJ2-3; v_call: TRBV2; d_call: NA; cdr3_nt: TGTGCCAGCAGTGAATCGCAGACGCCTAGCACAGATACGCAGTATTTT; cdr3_aa: CASSESQTPSTDTQYF
cdr3_length: 12; clone_size: NA; j_call: TRBJ1-5; v_call: TRBV6-1; d_call: NA; cdr3_nt: TGTGCCAGCAGTGATGGGACCGACCGCCGGTATTTT; cdr3_aa: CASSDGTDRRYF
cdr3_length: 13; clone_size: NA; j_call: TRBJ2-7; v_call: TRBV11-2; d_call: NA; cdr3_nt: TGTGCCAGCAGCTCAGGGACCGCAGGGGAGCAGTACTTC; cdr3_aa: CASSSGTAGEQYF
cdr3_length: 14; clone_size: NA; j_call: TRBJ1-1; v_call: TRBV18; d_call: TRBD1; cdr3_nt: TGTGCCAGCGCTTCACAGGGGCGGGGGACTGAAGCTTTCTTT; cdr3_aa: CASASQGRGTEAFF
cdr3_length: 15; clone_size: NA; j_call: TRBJ2-3; v_call: TRBV9; d_call: NA; cdr3_nt: TGTGCCAGCAGCGTAGGAAGGTTACTCACAGATACGCAGTATTTT; cdr3_aa: CASSVGRLLTDTQYF
cdr3_length: 14; clone_size: NA; j_call: TRBJ2-7; v_call: TRBV18; d_call: NA; cdr3_nt: TGTGCCAGCTCACCACTCGGAGGGGGATACGAGCAGTACTTC; cdr3_aa: CASSPLGGGYEQYF
cdr3_length: 17; clone_size: NA; j_call: TRBJ1-1; v_call: TRBV2; d_call: NA; cdr3_nt: TGTGCCAGCAGCATACCCGAGGAGGCACGGATGAACACTGAAGCTTTCTTT; cdr3_aa: CASSIPEEARMNTEAFF
cdr3_length: 14; clone_size: NA; j_call: TRBJ2-7; v_call: TRBV10-3; d_call: TRBD1; cdr3_nt: TGTGCCATCAGCGCGGACAGGGACTTATACGAGCAGTACTTC; cdr3_aa: CAISADRDLYEQYF
cdr3_length: 14; clone_size: NA; j_call: TRBJ1-3; v_call: TRBV6-1; d_call: NA; cdr3_nt: TGTGCCAGCAGCGACCACAGCTCTGGAAACACCATATATTTT; cdr3_aa: CASSDHSSGNTIYF
cdr3_length: 14; clone_size: NA; j_call: TRBJ2-3; v_call: TRBV7-6; d_call: TRBD2; cdr3_nt: TGTGCCAGCAGCTTGAAACTAGCGGGGGATACGCAGTATTTT; cdr3_aa: CASSLKLAGDTQYF
cdr3_length: 13; clone_size: NA; j_call: TRBJ2-2; v_call: TRBV15; d_call: NA; cdr3_nt: TGTGCCACCAGCAGAGATCCTGGAGAGGAGCTGTTTTTT; cdr3_aa: CATSRDPGEELFF
cdr3_length: 19; clone_size: NA; j_call: TRBJ1-6; v_call: TRBV9; d_call: NA; cdr3_nt: TGTGCCAGCAGCTCCCGGACCGAGACAGTTTTAAGCGAGGATTCACCCCTCCACTTT; cdr3_aa: CASSSRTETVLSEDSPLHF
cdr3_length: 15; clone_size: NA; j_call: TRBJ1-6; v_call: TRBV27; d_call: NA; cdr3_nt: TGTGCCAGCAGTTTCCAAAATTCCTATAATTCACCCCTCCACTTT; cdr3_aa: CASSFQNSYNSPLHF
cdr3_length: 15; clone_size: NA; j_call: TRBJ2-2; v_call: TRBV6-5; d_call: TRBD2; cdr3_nt: TGTGCCAGCAGCCGCGGGGGGCTGAACACCGGGGAGCTGTTTTTT; cdr3_aa: CASSRGGLNTGELFF
cdr3_length: 16; clone_size: NA; j_call: TRBJ1-1; v_call: TRBV19; d_call: TRBD1; cdr3_nt: TGTGCCAGTAGTGTCCTACAGGGGACGGTGAACACTGAAGCTTTCTTT; cdr3_aa: CASSVLQGTVNTEAFF
cdr3_length: 14; clone_size: NA; j_call: TRBJ2-7; v_call: TRBV28; d_call: NA; cdr3_nt: TGTGCCAGCAGCCCCGGGACACACTCCTACGAGCAGTACTTC; cdr3_aa: CASSPGTHSYEQYF
cdr3_length: 13; clone_size: few; j_call: TRBJ2-7; v_call: TRBV5-1; d_call: NA; cdr3_nt: TGCGCCAGCAGCTTGTGGGCCGGGGAGGAGCAGTACTTC; cdr3_aa: CASSLWAGEEQYF
cdr3_length: 18; clone_size: NA; j_call: TRBJ2-1; v_call: TRBV19; d_call: TRBD1; cdr3_nt: TGTGCCAGTAGTGTTCTCCACCGGGACAGGGCTTCAAGGAATGAGCAGTTCTTC; cdr3_aa: CASSVLHRDRASRNEQFF
cdr3_length: 13; clone_size: NA; j_call: TRBJ2-3; v_call: TRBV5-1; d_call: NA; cdr3_nt: TGCGCCAGCAGCTTAGGTAGCACAGATACGCAGTATTTT; cdr3_aa: CASSLGSTDTQYF
cdr3_length: 15; clone_size: NA; j_call: TRBJ1-5; v_call: TRBV18; d_call: TRBD1; cdr3_nt: TGTGCCAGCTCACCGCTAGGGACAGGCAATCAGCCCCAGCATTTT; cdr3_aa: CASSPLGTGNQPQHF
cdr3_length: 14; clone_size: NA; j_call: TRBJ2-1; v_call: TRBV18; d_call: NA; cdr3_nt: TGTGCCAGCTCACCACCGGGACTTGGGAATGAGCAGTTCTTC; cdr3_aa: CASSPPGLGNEQFF
cdr3_length: 17; clone_size: NA; j_call: TRBJ2-5; v_call: TRBV5-4; d_call: TRBD2; cdr3_nt: TGTGCCAGCAGCCGAGGGGAACTAGCGGCCACTAAAGAGACCCAGTACTTC; cdr3_aa: CASSRGELAATKETQYF
cdr3_length: 15; clone_size: NA; j_call: TRBJ1-6; v_call: TRBV28; d_call: TRBD1; cdr3_nt: TGTGCCAGCAGTTTATTAAGAGGACAGGGGTCACCCCTCCACTTT; cdr3_aa: CASSLLRGQGSPLHF
cdr3_length: 12; clone_size: NA; j_call: TRBJ2-1; v_call: TRBV10-3; d_call: TRBD2; cdr3_nt: TGTGCCACCGCAGGCCAAGACGGGGGGGGACTCTTC; cdr3_aa: CATAGQDGGGLF
cdr3_length: 15; clone_size: NA; j_call: TRBJ1-1; v_call: TRBV5-1; d_call: NA; cdr3_nt: TGCGCCAGCAGCCCCACCAGGACACCTAACACTGAAGCTTTCTTT; cdr3_aa: CASSPTRTPNTEAFF
cdr3_length: 14; clone_size: few; j_call: TRBJ1-1; v_call: TRBV30; d_call: NA; cdr3_nt: TGTGCCTGGAGTGTTTGGGGGCGGAACACTGAAGCTTTCTTT; cdr3_aa: CAWSVWGRNTEAFF
cdr3_length: 14; clone_size: NA; j_call: TRBJ2-5; v_call: TRBV9; d_call: NA; cdr3_nt: TGTGCCAGCAGCCTCGCTCCTTCAACGGAGACCCAGTACTTC; cdr3_aa: CASSLAPSTETQYF
cdr3_length: 15; clone_size: NA; j_call: TRBJ2-7; v_call: TRBV19; d_call: NA; cdr3_nt: TGTGCCAGTACTCCCACCGGGACGGGGACCTACGAGCAGTACTTC; cdr3_aa: CASTPTGTGTYEQYF
cdr3_length: 15; clone_size: NA; j_call: TRBJ2-2; v_call: TRBV2; d_call: NA; cdr3_nt: TGTGCCAGCAGTGAATTTGTAGGAAACACCGGGGAGCTGTTTTTT; cdr3_aa: CASSEFVGNTGELFF
cdr3_length: 17; clone_size: NA; j_call: TRBJ1-2; v_call: TRBV5-4; d_call: TRBD1; cdr3_nt: TGTGCCAGCAGCTTCCTTAACAGGGGGCTAGTCAACTATGGCTACACCTTC; cdr3_aa: CASSFLNRGLVNYGYTF
cdr3_length: 16; clone_size: NA; j_call: TRBJ2-2; v_call: TRBV9; d_call: NA; cdr3_nt: TGTGCCAGCAGCCAGCGGGACAGTAGTTTCGCCGGGGAGCTGTTTTTT; cdr3_aa: CASSQRDSSFAGELFF
cdr3_length: 14; clone_size: few; j_call: TRBJ1-4; v_call: TRBV19; d_call: NA; cdr3_nt: TGTGCCAGTAAGAGGGGCGGAAGTAATGAAAAACTGTTTTTT; cdr3_aa: CASKRGGSNEKLFF